This entry is about one T cell receptor (beta chain). The antigen remains unidentified. Between the trimmed V and J ends, which lost 5 bases and 2 bases, there was a span of 16 bases. The CDR3 spans 15 residues. CDR1 is MNHNS, CDR2 SASEGT, per germline. The data were obtained in a study of PD-1 blockade in mismatch repair-deficient tumors. Data came from immunoSEQ multiplex PCR; TCRdb stores just in-frame clones and leaves some out. This table holds tens of thousands of clones, 65% to 85% found once. General observations from the study: After pembrolizumab, tumor-resident clones rose rapidly, then generally contracted before radiologic responses.

V and J are TRBV6-1 and TRBJ2-7, with a possible D match to TRBD2 (5 bases). The TCR sequence derives from an adult with mismatch repair-deficient cancer. Source: peripheral blood, taken 44 weeks after starting pembrolizumab. CDR3 in DNA: TGTGCCAGCAGTCCCCCCGGGGTAGGAACCTACGAGCAGTACTTC. Residues: CASSPPGVGTYEQYF.